The rows below give T cell receptor beta chains drawn from one sample of a study of blood T cell repertoires in COVID-19. The assay was immunoSEQ multiplex PCR, and TCRdb's table has in-frame clones only and misses some. In the table there are about 200,000 clones, 75% to 90% of which are singletons. Sequencing used peripheral blood. These receptors were collected from a man aged 35 to 55 with acute or convalescent COVID-19. Each CDR3 is given with its conserved first and last residue. The order of the fields is CDR3 DNA, CDR3 protein, D gene, J gene, V gene, clone size. The D gene is left open where the match is weak. Rows may omit the clone size; those that give it use once, few, many or a size class.

TGTGCCAGCAGCCCCGAGGTAGCCCGGGGGACCCAGTACTTC,CASSPEVARGTQYF,.,TRBJ2-5,TRBV7-2,.
TGCGCCAGCAGCCAAGACAGGAACACCGGGGAGCTGTTTTTT,CASSQDRNTGELFF,.,TRBJ2-2,TRBV4-1,.
TGTGCCACCTCCGCTGAGAGGGACAGGGAATCTTACGAGCAGTACTTC,CATSAERDRESYEQYF,TRBD1,TRBJ2-7,TRBV27,.
TGTGCCAGCAGCAAAAGGCCAGGAACCTATTACAATGAGCAGTTCTTC,CASSKRPGTYYNEQFF,.,TRBJ2-1,TRBV21-1,.
TGTGCCAGCAGCTTGCAACTTCCGGGACAGGGTACCTACGAGCAGTACTTC,CASSLQLPGQGTYEQYF,TRBD1,TRBJ2-7,TRBV5-4,few
TGTGCCAGCAGTACCCGACAGGGGGGCGCCTACGAGCAGTACTTC,CASSTRQGGAYEQYF,TRBD1,TRBJ2-7,TRBV27,.
TGTGCCATCAGTGACCCCCCTAGCGGGGGGTTGAACAATGAGCAGTTCTTC,CAISDPPSGGLNNEQFF,TRBD2,TRBJ2-1,TRBV10-3,.
TGTGCCAGCAGCTTGCGGGACAGGGGGTACACCATATATTTT,CASSLRDRGYTIYF,TRBD1,TRBJ1-3,TRBV11-2,.
TGTGCCATCATGGTGACTAGCGGGAGTAATGAGCAGTTCTTC,CAIMVTSGSNEQFF,TRBD2,TRBJ2-1,TRBV10-3,.
TGTGCCAGCAGTGAGGGACAGGGATTTTATCAGCCCCAGCATTTT,CASSEGQGFYQPQHF,TRBD1,TRBJ1-5,TRBV2,.
TGTGCCACTTTACCTCAGACGAGCGGGCCCTACAATGAGCAGTTCTTC,CATLPQTSGPYNEQFF,.,TRBJ2-1,TRBV10-3,.